Shown below are 20 T cell receptor beta chains from a single sample sequenced in a study of T cells after yellow fever vaccination. TCRdb redid the calling of the 5' RACE reads with MiXCR, one entry per CDR3 protein. Of roughly 48,000 distinct CDR3 sequences listed, around 7% are singletons. This sample comprised CD8+ T cells not binding an NS4B(214-222) dextramer, sorted from PBMCs, obtained around 45 days after the first yellow fever vaccination. The receptors come from a man between 18 and 35 years old who received the YFV17D yellow fever vaccine.

The table lists this clonotype with many counts. V is TRBV5-4 and J is TRBJ2-1; 7 bases fit TRBD2. Germline V gene lookup returns CDR1 SGHNT and CDR2 YYREEE (reference sequence). Trimming removed 5 bases from V and 2 bases from J; junction bases left unmatched: 7. The CDR3 contains 15 residues. The CDR3 region is CASSLSGTTYNEQFF. The CDR3 DNA sequence: TGTGCCAGCAGTCTGAGCGGGACTACCTACAATGAGCAGTTCTTC.

This clonotype has just a few counts. The chain employs TRBV6-5 and TRBJ1-6; D unclear. The CDR3 is 14 amino acids. Germline V gene sequence: CDR1 MNHEY, CDR2 SVGAGI. The V gene lost 6 bases and the J gene lost 7 bases, with 13 bases spanning the gap. CDR3 nucleotides: TGTGCCAGCAGCCCACAGAGCCTCAATTCACCCCTCCACTTT. The encoded protein is CASSPQSLNSPLHF.

This chain joins TRBV5-5 and TRBJ1-1, with D unresolved. The CDR3 contains 14 residues. In germline, CDR1 is SGHKS, CDR2 YYEKEE (reference sequence). V was shortened by 0 bases and J by 0 bases, with 6 bases between the two germline ends. This CDR3 reads CASSLATMNTEAFF. For the CDR3, the DNA is TGTGCCAGCAGCTTGGCCACGATGAACACTGAAGCTTTCTTT.

This clonotype was found a few times. CDR3 coding DNA: TGTGCCATCAGTCCCCCCGCGGACAGGGGCTATGGCTACACCTTC. It specifies CAISPPADRGYGYTF. The chain combines TRBV10-3 with TRBJ1-2, with TRBD1 matching 9 bases. V lost 5 bases and J lost 4; bases outside the gene matches: 8. The CDR3 is 15 amino acids. Germline values: CDR1 ENHRY, CDR2 SYGVKD.

This clonotype came up many times. V usage is TRBV12-3 or TRBV12-4 and J usage is TRBJ2-2, with D unclear. The V end was cut by 1 base, the J end by 6 bases, with 6 bases between. The CDR3 is 13 residues long. CDR3 in amino acids: CASSLVAPGELFF. DNA for the CDR3: TGTGCCAGCAGTTTAGTGGCACCCGGGGAGCTGTTTTTT.

This clonotype was seen at least ten times. The chain joins TRBV6-5 to TRBJ2-7; D might be TRBD2 (5 bases). The length of the CDR3 is 13 residues. V lost 4 bases and J lost 0, with 7 bases in between. Germline-derived CDR1 and CDR2 are MNHEY and SVGAGI. This CDR3 reads CASSLGSSYEQYF. The CDR3 DNA follows: TGTGCCAGCAGTTTGGGGAGCTCCTACGAGCAGTACTTC.

The sample holds a few counts of this clonotype. CDR3 DNA: TGCGCCAGCAGCCCGCGGACAAGTCCTAACTATGGCTACACCTTC. Translating it yields CASSPRTSPNYGYTF. The chain joins TRBV4-1 to TRBJ1-2; D might be TRBD1 (5 bases). The CDR3 sequence is 15 residues long. The germline CDR1 and CDR2 sequences are MGHRA and YSYEKL. V shed 4 bases and J shed 0 bases, with 12 bases lying between them.

This clonotype was picked up a small number of times. The J gene is TRBJ2-7, the V gene TRBV5-1, with D perhaps matching TRBD2 (6 bases). The V and J ends lost 2 bases and 6 bases respectively, with 9 bases between them. The CDR3 extends over 12 amino acids. CDR1 is SGHRS and CDR2 is YFSETQ in the germline V gene. The CDR3 region has the DNA TGCGCCAGCAGCTTCGCGGGGTTCGAGCAGTACTTC. It codes for CASSFAGFEQYF.

The chain recombines TRBV4-3 with TRBJ1-2, with D uncertain. CDR3 size: 16 residues. V was cut by 2 bases and J by 0 bases, with 13 bases left in between. Germline V gene data show CDR1 as LGHNA and CDR2 as YSLEER. The CDR3 reads CASSQFGSLANYGYTF. CDR3 bases: TGCGCCAGCAGCCAATTTGGTTCACTTGCTAACTATGGCTACACCTTC.

This clonotype was counted only a few times. The gene calls are TRBV7-9 and TRBJ1-4; TRBD1 might be the D (6 bases). Germline V CDR1 and CDR2: SEHNR, FQNEAQ (reference sequence). This CDR3 has 15 residues. Trimming stripped 4 bases from V and 6 bases from J, with 15 bases between. This CDR3 reads CASSSEGGGHEKLFF. CDR3 nucleotide sequence: TGTGCCAGCAGCTCAGAGGGGGGGGGCCATGAAAAACTGTTTTTT.

This clonotype has a handful of counts. This chain joins TRBV18 and TRBJ2-7, with no clear D. Trimming pared 3 bases from V and 2 bases from J, leaving 14 bases between. Germline V CDR1 and CDR2: KGHSH, LQKENI. CDR3 length: 15 residues. The CDR3 protein is CASSPYTDQPYEQYF. CDR3 sequence (DNA): TGTGCCAGCTCACCTTATACGGACCAACCCTACGAGCAGTACTTC.

In nucleotides, the CDR3 is TGTGCCAGCAGCTTGTGGGGGCCGACCGGGGAGCTGTTTTTT. Its translation is CASSLWGPTGELFF. The chain is built from TRBV5-6 and TRBJ2-2; tentative D call: TRBD1 (6 bases). Trimming stripped 1 base from V and 5 bases from J, with 9 bases between. CDR3 length: 14 amino acids. In germline, CDR1 is SGHDT, CDR2 YYEEEE.

This clonotype was counted between two and nine times. This chain connects TRBV4-1 to TRBJ2-3, with 7 positions matching TRBD1. V trimming: 4 bases; J trimming: 3 bases; junction bases outside the gene matches: 1. CDR1 MGHRA and CDR2 YSYEKL come from the germline V gene. The CDR3 is 13 residues long. The CDR3 nucleotides are TGCGCCAGCAGCCCGACAGGGACAGATACGCAGTATTTT. This gives the protein CASSPTGTDTQYF.

This chain joins TRBV6-1 and TRBJ1-4, with 7 bases aligning to TRBD1. The CDR3 is made up of 15 amino acids. The ends lost 6 bases at V and 7 bases at J; junction bases unmatched: 11. CDR1 MNHNS and CDR2 SASEGT come from the germline V gene. The CDR3: CASSPRGQRLEKLFF. CDR3 nucleotide sequence: TGTGCCAGCAGCCCGCGGGGACAGCGGCTTGAAAAACTGTTTTTT.

The table lists this clonotype with a few counts. CDR3 amino acids: CASSPPGLVITDTQYF. In nucleotides, the CDR3 is TGTGCCAGCAGTCCCCCGGGACTAGTAATCACAGATACGCAGTATTTT. The chain has TRBV21-1 and TRBJ2-3; TRBD2, the table's D call, lacks a check against the DNA. TRBV21-1 constitutes a pseudogene. This CDR3 contains 16 residues.

The rearrangement joins TRBV20-1 to TRBJ2-1; a weak D match, TRBD2 (6 bases). The CDR3 is made up of 12 amino acids. Germline V gives CDR1 DFQATT, CDR2 SNEGSKA (reference sequence). The V gene lost 5 bases and the J gene lost 8 bases, with 13 bases spanning the gap. In nucleotides, the CDR3 is TGCAGTGCTCTCTCTAGCGCTCATGAGCAGTTCTTC. It translates to CSALSSAHEQFF.

This chain connects TRBV4-2 to TRBJ2-1, with unresolved D. Germline V lookup: CDR1 LGHNA, CDR2 YNFKEQ. The CDR3 is 13 residues long. With 2 bases removed from V and 3 bases from J, the gap between germline ends came to 5 bases. The CDR3 nucleotides are TGTGCCAGCAGCCAAATGAGCTACAATGAGCAGTTCTTC. It is translated as CASSQMSYNEQFF.

This clonotype was seen more than once but under ten times. CDR3: CASPSGGPWDTQYF. As DNA, the CDR3 is TGTGCCAGCCCTAGCGGGGGACCCTGGGATACGCAGTATTTT. The chain employs TRBV7-9 and TRBJ2-3, with TRBD2 matching over 10 bases. The CDR3 covers 14 residues. Germline V gives CDR1 SEHNR, CDR2 FQNEAQ (reference sequence). J gave up 6 bases and V 8 bases, and 8 bases lay outside the gene matches.

There are a few counts of this clonotype. The genes are TRBV19 and TRBJ2-2, with D tentatively TRBD2 (5 bases). CDR3 size: 17 residues. Trimming stripped 3 bases from V and 0 bases from J, with 14 bases between. CDR1 is LNHDA, CDR2 SQIVND, per germline (reference sequence). The CDR3 here is CASSILPGNSNTGELFF. The CDR3 DNA is TGTGCCAGTAGTATCCTCCCGGGAAACTCGAACACCGGGGAGCTGTTTTTT.

This clonotype came up a few times. V and J are TRBV5-5 and TRBJ1-2; no clear D gene. Germline CDR1 SGHKS, CDR2 YYEKEE (reference sequence). The CDR3 sequence is 13 residues long. The germline V and J ends were trimmed by 3 bases and 5 bases, with 11 bases remaining between them. The CDR3 loop is CASSSSDGYGYTF. Written as DNA, the CDR3 is TGTGCCAGCAGCTCCTCGGATGGATATGGCTACACCTTC.